This T cell receptor (beta chain) was observed in a study of blood T cell repertoires in COVID-19. Study context: The study drew acute and convalescent COVID-19 samples from the United States, Italy and Spain. The cDNA or gDNA used as material had been derived from T cells, B-cell-depleted T cells, or PBMCs.

Patients of the Seattle cohort, enrolled during active infection, were followed longitudinally. V shed 1 base and J 0 bases; nucleotides not matched to a gene: 3. CDR1 and CDR2 (germline): SGHVS, FQNEAQ. This CDR3 contains 17 residues. Sequenced by immunoSEQ multiplex PCR; TCRdb stores in-frame clones only, minus some. The table lists around 370,000 clones, about 90% of them singletons. The genes are TRBV7-8 and TRBJ2-6, with TRBD1 matching over 7 bases. Sequencing input: peripheral blood. This TCR came from a woman in her forties or fifties with COVID-19, enrolled during active disease. Here the CDR3 DNA reads TGTGCCAGCAGCTTAGGACAGGGCTCCTCTGGGGCCAACGTCCTGACTTTC. Translation: CASSLGQGSSGANVLTF.